The 20 T cell receptor beta chains below all came from one sample that was sequenced in a study of beta chain features in type 1 diabetes. Study findings and constraints: When Type 1 diabetes patients were examined, their TCRB CDR3s proved moderately but significantly shorter in all four CD4+ subsets.

Expressed TCRB transcripts got sequenced, as all isolated RNA was reverse transcribed. The table came from immunoSEQ multiplex PCR; TCRdb's copy has only in-frame clones and leaves some out. The table includes roughly 300,000 clones, around 8.5% detected once. No antigen has been assigned to these receptors. The sample consisted of central memory CD4+ T cells from blood. The source of these receptors is a young man with type 1 diabetes.

The chain couples TRBV7-2 to TRBJ1-6, with a possible D match to TRBD1 (5 bases). Trimming pared 5 bases from V and 7 bases from J, leaving 12 bases between. Looked up from germline, CDR1 is SGHTA and CDR2 is FQGNSA. This CDR3 spans 14 amino acids. CDR3 coding DNA: TGTGCCAGCAGCCCCCCCGGGGGGAATTCACCCCTCCACTTT. Its translation: CASSPPGGNSPLHF.

In its sample, this clone was seen many times. At one end the junction does not follow the germline gene, possibly because of a read error. V is TRBV7-9 and J is TRBJ2-7; 8 nucleotides match TRBD1. The CDR3 has 14 amino acids. Germline CDR1 and CDR2: SEHNR and FQNEAQ (reference sequence). As DNA, the CDR3 is TGTGCCAGCAGCCTAGCAGGGGGCCTGGTCGAGCAGTACTTC. It encodes CASSLAGGLVEQYF.

The chain couples TRBV7-2 to TRBJ2-1, with D possibly being TRBD1 or TRBD2 (5 bases each). Germline values: CDR1 SGHTA, CDR2 FQGNSA. There are 15 residues in the CDR3. Trimming took off 1 base at V and 2 bases at J, with 9 bases between the two ends. The CDR3 DNA follows: TGTGCCAGCAGCTTAGGTGGGACGGCCTACAATGAGCAGTTCTTC. It codes for CASSLGGTAYNEQFF.

The chain is built from TRBV29-1 and TRBJ1-1; weak D call: TRBD1 (6 bases). V was pared by 7 bases and J by 0 bases, with 9 bases between. The CDR3 extends over 12 amino acids. Germline CDR1 SQVTM, CDR2 ANQGSEA. CDR3 sequence: CSGGQLNTEAFF. The CDR3 DNA sequence: TGCAGCGGCGGACAGTTGAACACTGAAGCTTTCTTT. Together with reference TRBV29-1 and TRBJ1-1, the CDR3 gives the full variable domain: SAVISQKPSRDICQRGTSLTIQCQVDSQVTMMFWYRQQPGQSLTLIATANQGSEATYESGFVIDKFPISRPNLTFSTLTVSNMSPEDSSIYLCSGGQLNTEAFFGQGTRLTVV.

There are many counts of this clone. The V and J genes are TRBV9 and TRBJ2-1; 11 bases agree with TRBD1. With 2 bases clipped from V and 9 bases from J, the junction kept 7 bases outside the gene matches. The CDR3 spans 15 residues. Germline assignment: CDR1 SGDLS and CDR2 YYNGEE. The CDR3 region is CASSVQDRGLGEQFF. CDR3 coding DNA: TGTGCCAGCAGCGTTCAGGACAGGGGGCTTGGTGAGCAGTTCTTC. The full variable domain, with the rest looked up from reference TRBV9 and TRBJ2-1, is DSGVTQTPKHLITATGQRVTLRCSPRSGDLSVYWYQQSLDQGLQFLIQYYNGEERAKGNILERFSAQQFPDLHSELNLSSLELGDSALYFCASSVQDRGLGEQFFGPGTRLTVL.

The chain is built from TRBV25-1 and TRBJ2-5; D remains ambiguous. CDR3 size: 12 residues. The germline V gene has CDR1 MGHDK and CDR2 SYGVNS. V was cut by 5 bases and J by 3 bases, with 7 bases left in between. The CDR3 DNA follows: TGTGCCAGCAGTCCTAATGAAGAGACCCAGTACTTC. Its protein is CASSPNEETQYF.

In this sample, this clone turned up a few times. This CDR3 is CASSPRDTHTGELFF. The DNA of the CDR3 is TGCGCCAGCAGCCCACGGGACACTCACACCGGGGAGCTGTTTTTT. The chain has TRBV4-3 and TRBJ2-2, with D perhaps matching TRBD1 (6 bases). Germline loops: CDR1 LGHNA, CDR2 YSLEER. The length of the CDR3 is 15 residues. With 4 bases removed from V and 3 bases from J, the gap between germline ends came to 12 bases.

The CDR3 DNA reads TGTGCTAGTGGTTTTGGGACAATGAATGAGCAGTTCTTC. Translation: CASGFGTMNEQFF. The chain is built from TRBV12-5 and TRBJ2-1, with D maybe TRBD1 (6 bases). The CDR3 consists of 13 residues. V was trimmed by 3 bases and J by 7 bases, leaving 10 bases between them. Germline lookup yields CDR1 LGHNT and CDR2 FRNRAP.

This chain uses TRBV5-4 with TRBJ2-3; 10 bases align to TRBD2. The length of the CDR3 is 15 residues. Germline-derived CDR1 and CDR2 are SGHNT and YYREEE (reference sequence). With 4 bases clipped from V and 3 bases from J, the junction kept 5 bases outside the gene matches. CDR3 region: CASSTSSGGTDTQYF. The CDR3 bases are TGTGCCAGCAGCACCTCTAGCGGGGGAACAGATACGCAGTATTTT.

A few counts support this clone. The CDR3 here is CASSLGRYEQYF. The CDR3 nucleotides are TGTGCCAGCAGCTTGGGTCGGTACGAGCAGTACTTC. The V and J genes are TRBV7-2 and TRBJ2-7; D is ambiguous. Germline V gives CDR1 SGHTA, CDR2 FQGNSA. V was cut by 3 bases and J by 4 bases, with 7 bases left in between. CDR3 size: 12 residues. Complete variable domain (other parts from reference TRBV7-2 and TRBJ2-7): GAGVSQSPSNKVTEKGKDVELRCDPISGHTALYWYRQSLGQGLEFLIYFQGNSAPDKSGLPSDRFSAERTGGSVSTLTIQRTQQEDSAVYLCASSLGRYEQYFGPGTRLTVT.

This clone was seen more than once but under ten times. The rearrangement uses TRBV9 and TRBJ2-7, with 11 bases aligning to TRBD2. V lost 3 bases, J lost 6 bases, and 5 bases stayed unmatched. The CDR3 totals 14 residues. Germline CDR1 SGDLS, CDR2 YYNGEE. The CDR3, as DNA: TGTGCCAGCAGCGCGACTAGCGGGGAGGCCGAGCAGTACTTC. Protein product: CASSATSGEAEQYF.

This clone has more than one count but fewer than ten. This chain uses TRBV7-2 with TRBJ2-3; 8 bases fit TRBD2. The germline gives CDR1 SGHTA, CDR2 FQGNSA. This CDR3 region has 16 residues. Unmatched junction bases numbered 9, after V lost 5 bases and J lost 2 bases. The CDR3 here is CASSGPGGGFTDTQYF. The CDR3 nucleotides read TGTGCCAGCAGCGGCCCTGGCGGGGGGTTCACAGATACGCAGTATTTT.

The chain has TRBV2 and TRBJ1-5, with 8 bases lining up with TRBD1. Trimming removed 6 bases from V and 7 bases from J; junction bases left unmatched: 8. The CDR3 is 14 amino acids. Germline CDR1 is SNHLY and CDR2 is FYNNEI. The CDR3 coding sequence is TGTGCCAGCAGCGAGGACAGGGTGGGCCAGCCCCAGCATTTT. It encodes CASSEDRVGQPQHF.

This clone was detected a few times. Here the CDR3 DNA reads TGTGCCACCAGCAGGGCAGGCGGGAGCTCCTACGAGCAGTACTTC. It translates to CATSRAGGSSYEQYF. This chain links TRBV15 with TRBJ2-7; 7 nucleotides line up with TRBD2. Germline lookup yields CDR1 LNHNV and CDR2 YYDKDF (reference sequence). The length of the CDR3 is 15 residues. The J segment lost 0 bases and the V segment lost 3 bases, leaving 5 bases of the junction unmatched. The full variable domain, its missing parts supplied by reference TRBV15 and TRBJ2-7, is DAMVIQNPRYQVTQFGKPVTLSCSQTLNHNVMYWYQQKSSQAPKLLFHYYDKDFNNEADTPDNFQSRRPNTSFCFLDIRSPGLGDTAMYLCATSRAGGSSYEQYFGPGTRLTVT.

The rearrangement uses TRBV20-1 and TRBJ2-1; no clear D. Germline CDR1 DFQATT, CDR2 SNEGSKA (reference sequence). Trimming shortened V by 5 bases and J by 4 bases, and 6 bases separated the two germline ends. CDR3 length equals 11 residues. CDR3 protein: CSAPEYNEQFF. The DNA for the CDR3 is TGCAGTGCTCCTGAGTACAATGAGCAGTTCTTC.

This clone showed up many times. The chain employs TRBV7-2 and TRBJ2-6; D remains ambiguous. Trimming took 5 bases from V and 0 from J, leaving 14 bases between them. This CDR3 region has 17 residues. Germline assignment: CDR1 SGHTA and CDR2 FQGNSA. The CDR3, as DNA: TGTGCCAGCAGCATGCGGACGGTTAGCTCTGGGGCCAACGTCCTGACTTTC. This sequence encodes CASSMRTVSSGANVLTF.

The sample holds a few counts of this clone. The rearrangement uses TRBV4-3 and TRBJ2-4; the D gene is possibly TRBD1 (6 bases). V was trimmed by 0 bases and J by 1 base, leaving 10 bases between them. The germline CDR1 and CDR2 sequences are LGHNA and YSLEER. The length of the CDR3 is 16 residues. The CDR3 DNA reads TGCGCCAGCAGCCAAGAGCGCCAGGGGGCCAAAAACATTCAGTACTTC. It translates to CASSQERQGAKNIQYF.

V and J are TRBV20-1 and TRBJ1-1; D is possibly TRBD1 (6 bases). The CDR3 consists of 11 residues. CDR1 is DFQATT and CDR2 is SNEGSKA in the germline V gene (reference sequence). This chain's CDR3 is CGQAGATEAFF. In DNA, the CDR3 is TGCGGGCAGGCGGGGGCTACTGAAGCTTTCTTT.

There are a few counts of this clone. V usage is TRBV7-2 and J usage is TRBJ2-3; perhaps TRBD2 as D (6 bases). V gave up 2 bases and J gave up 5 bases, with 8 bases separating them. This CDR3 has 13 residues. CDR1 is SGHTA, CDR2 FQGNSA, per germline. CDR3 protein: CASSLSGVDTQYF. CDR3 sequence (DNA): TGTGCCAGCAGCTTATCGGGGGTAGATACGCAGTATTTT.

The chain has TRBV5-4 and TRBJ1-2, with D hard to call. V was shortened by 2 bases and J by 3 bases, with 8 bases between the two germline ends. CDR1 is SGHNT, CDR2 YYREEE, per germline (reference sequence). CDR3 size: 13 residues. The CDR3 is CASSFDGDYGYTF. The CDR3, as DNA: TGTGCCAGCAGCTTCGACGGGGACTATGGCTACACCTTC.